A selection of T cell receptor beta chains follows, all from one sample in a study of OX40 agonist ivuxolimab in advanced cancers. The table came from immunoSEQ multiplex PCR; TCRdb's copy has only in-frame clones and leaves some out. The data hold tens of thousands of clones, with 75% to 90% observed a single time. The sequencing used CD4+ or CD8+ T cells sorted from blood, collected in a trial of the OX40 agonist ivuxolimab. The source of these receptors is an adult with an advanced solid tumor such as melanoma, head and neck, liver or kidney cancer. Both conserved end residues are part of each CDR3.

v_gene	j_gene	len	CDR3aa
TRBV7-2	TRBJ2-7	15	CASSLGAGRSYEQYF
TRBV11-2	TRBJ1-2	12	CASSLGGVGYTF
TRBV5-1	TRBJ1-2	14	CASSLAGPIYGYTF
TRBV6-5	TRBJ1-5	14	CASSSASGRQPQHF
TRBV19	TRBJ1-4	13	CASSILNGEKLFF
TRBV5-1	TRBJ2-1	17	CASSLAGPSRSYNEQFF
TRBV5-4	TRBJ1-2	13	CASSLAGGQGYTF
TRBV28	TRBJ1-5	14	CASSSGGSNQPQHF
TRBV9	TRBJ2-1	12	CASSVGSLEQFF
TRBV6-5	TRBJ2-7	15	CASSLGPGTGVEQYF
TRBV25-1	TRBJ1-1	13	CATLDRPNTEAFF
TRBV9	TRBJ2-7	14	CASSSDTDSYEQYF